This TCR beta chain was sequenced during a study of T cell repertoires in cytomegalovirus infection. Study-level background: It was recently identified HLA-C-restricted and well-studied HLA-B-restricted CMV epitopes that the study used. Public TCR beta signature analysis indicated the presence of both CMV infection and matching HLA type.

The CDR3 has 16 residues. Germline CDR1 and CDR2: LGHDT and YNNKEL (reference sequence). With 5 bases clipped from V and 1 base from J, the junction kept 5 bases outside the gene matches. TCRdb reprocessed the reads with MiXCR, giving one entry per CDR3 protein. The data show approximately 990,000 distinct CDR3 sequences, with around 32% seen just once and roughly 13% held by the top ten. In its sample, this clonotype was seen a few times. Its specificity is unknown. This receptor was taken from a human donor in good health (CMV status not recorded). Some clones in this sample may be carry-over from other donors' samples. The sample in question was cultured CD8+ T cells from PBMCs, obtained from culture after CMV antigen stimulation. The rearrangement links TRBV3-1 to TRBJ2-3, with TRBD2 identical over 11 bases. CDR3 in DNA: TGTGCCAGCAGCAAACCGACTAGCGGGGGCACAGATACGCAGTATTTT. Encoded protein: CASSKPTSGGTDTQYF.